This is a list of T cell receptor beta chains from one sample in a study of type 1 regulatory T cells. TCRdb analysed the reads with MiXCR anew, one entry per CDR3 protein. The sample includes 65,000 to 80,000 distinct CDR3 sequences, less than 25% of them seen just once. No antigen has been assigned to these receptors. The sequenced sample consisted of cultured type 1 regulatory T (Tr1) cells, either the whole culture or a sorted fraction (not recorded which). All receptors derive from a human donor in good health. Each CDR3 is given without its conserved first and last residue. The order of the fields is J gene, V gene, D gene, CDR3 protein. The D gene is left open where the match is weak.

>TRBJ2-7|TRBV27|TRBD2
ASSLSTSGRGEQY
>TRBJ1-2|TRBV6-5|.
ASTRGGVVDYGYT
>TRBJ1-2|TRBV27|TRBD1
ASSSRTGGYT
>TRBJ2-7|TRBV7-2|.
ASRITGTSNEQY
>TRBJ2-7|TRBV19|.
ASSNYGGYEQY
>TRBJ2-1|TRBV12-3/TRBV12-4|.
ASRPYAGQSHEQF
>TRBJ1-6|TRBV30|.
AWRVGSSNSPLH
>TRBJ2-2|TRBV7-2|.
ASSNGQYTGELF
>TRBJ2-2|TRBV7-2|.
ASSPVREVTGELF
>TRBJ2-1|TRBV20-1|.
SALRGAFEQF
>TRBJ1-6|TRBV7-2|.
ASSLYRDPYNSPLH
>TRBJ1-2|TRBV24-1|.
ATSDRRRGYT
>TRBJ2-7|TRBV20-1|.
SARGTHTPYEQY
>TRBJ2-2|TRBV5-5|.
ASSLNPGTGELF
>TRBJ2-1|TRBV5-1|.
ASSFNVNEQF
>TRBJ1-2|TRBV12-3/TRBV12-4|.
ASSWTPNGYT
>TRBJ2-1|TRBV5-4|TRBD2
ASSLKVAGVSNEQF
>TRBJ2-5|TRBV9|.
ASSVTGSQETQY
>TRBJ2-3|TRBV12-3/TRBV12-4|TRBD2
ASSPTSGTDTQY
>TRBJ1-1|TRBV7-9|.
ASSAQTATEAF
>TRBJ1-4|TRBV7-8|.
ASSPRWGREKLF
>TRBJ1-1|TRBV2|TRBD1
ASSSDRVNTEAF
>TRBJ2-6|TRBV21-1|.
ASSNGRRLPSGANVLT
>TRBJ1-2|TRBV19|TRBD1
ASSKEDRDYT
>TRBJ2-3|TRBV5-1|TRBD2
ASSPWGSGTSPLDTQY
>TRBJ2-7|TRBV7-9|TRBD1
ASSPKTGWNEQY
>TRBJ1-1|TRBV28|.
ASSWVNTEAF
>TRBJ1-2|TRBV28|TRBD1
ASRGQWGGYT
>TRBJ2-3|TRBV14|.
ASSQGASRYTQY
>TRBJ1-1|TRBV6-1|.
ASSLGWTENTEAF
>TRBJ2-1|TRBV6-1|TRBD2
ASRIGTSGKNEQF
>TRBJ1-6|TRBV20-1|.
SALDRSSYNSPLH
>TRBJ2-5|TRBV5-1|TRBD1
ASSLGKGASETQY
>TRBJ1-3|TRBV9|.
ASSASTGTGFGTIY
>TRBJ2-3|TRBV5-1|.
ASSPQASRADTQY
>TRBJ2-2|TRBV5-1|.
ASSSTESPSTGELF
>TRBJ2-3|TRBV6-5|.
ASSRDRFTDTQY
>TRBJ1-5|TRBV6-5|.
ASSGLSSNQPQH
>TRBJ1-4|TRBV5-1|.
ASSDTTTNEKLF
>TRBJ2-1|TRBV7-8|TRBD2
ASSLAGLAGVGRYNEQF
>TRBJ2-3|TRBV20-1|.
SARVRADAGLYTQY
>TRBJ2-7|TRBV5-1|.
ASSSGLTYEQY
>TRBJ2-3|TRBV28|TRBD2
ASSSWGGVDTQY
>TRBJ2-7|TRBV5-1|.
ASSLEPDSLYEQY
>TRBJ1-5|TRBV20-1|.
SASVRGRRGNQPQH
>TRBJ2-2|TRBV18|.
ASSADRNTGELF
>TRBJ1-2|TRBV5-5|.
ASSFPGLGYGYT
>TRBJ2-1|TRBV4-2|TRBD2
ASSTVSGRANRNEQF
>TRBJ2-1|TRBV12-3/TRBV12-4|.
ASSSRGVSFQF
>TRBJ2-5|TRBV18|.
ASSPLPGETQY
>TRBJ2-7|TRBV20-1|.
SASGSGTGTYEQY
>TRBJ1-3|TRBV2|.
ASGETDGNTIY